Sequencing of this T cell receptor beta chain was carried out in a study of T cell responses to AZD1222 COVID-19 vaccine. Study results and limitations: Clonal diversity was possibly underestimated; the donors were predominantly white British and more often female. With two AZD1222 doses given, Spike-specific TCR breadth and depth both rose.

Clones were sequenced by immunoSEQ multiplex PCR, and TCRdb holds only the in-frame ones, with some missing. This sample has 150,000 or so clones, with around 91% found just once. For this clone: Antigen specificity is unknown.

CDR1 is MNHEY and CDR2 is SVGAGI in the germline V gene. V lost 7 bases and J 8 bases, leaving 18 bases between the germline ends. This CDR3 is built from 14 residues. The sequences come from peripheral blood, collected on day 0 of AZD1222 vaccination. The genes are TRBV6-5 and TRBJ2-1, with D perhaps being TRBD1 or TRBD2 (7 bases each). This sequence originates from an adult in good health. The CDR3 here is CASTVSQGGDEQFF. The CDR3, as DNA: TGTGCCAGCACAGTTAGTCAGGGGGGGGATGAGCAGTTCTTC.